The 4 T cell receptor beta chains given below trace back to one sample, sequenced in a study of T cell responses to AZD1222 COVID-19 vaccine. Sequenced by immunoSEQ multiplex PCR; TCRdb stores in-frame clones only, minus some. The sample includes approximately 120,000 clones, 93% seen only once; the top ten take around 0.91%. The sequenced sample was peripheral blood, obtained on day 0 of AZD1222 vaccination. Every receptor here comes from an adult in good health.

This clone appeared a single time. The V and J genes are TRBV11-2 and TRBJ2-1, with D possibly being TRBD2 (5 bases). The CDR3 contains 15 residues. The V end lost 2 bases, the J end lost 4 bases, and 12 bases lay between the germline ends. Germline CDR1 reads SGHAT; CDR2 reads FQNNGV. In DNA form, the CDR3 reads TGTGCCAGCAGCTTATTCGACACTAGATACAATGAGCAGTTCTTC. This codes for CASSLFDTRYNEQFF. Full variable domain (rest looked up from reference TRBV11-2 and TRBJ2-1): EAGVAQSPRYKIIEKRQSVAFWCNPISGHATLYWYQQILGQGPKLLIQFQNNGVVDDSQLPKDRFSAERLKGVDSTLKIQPAKLEDSAVYLCASSLFDTRYNEQFFGPGTRLTVL.

The rearrangement uses TRBV18 and TRBJ1-3; no firm D call. Germline loops: CDR1 KGHSH, CDR2 LQKENI. The CDR3 is 16 amino acids. V was trimmed by 3 bases and J by 0 bases, leaving 12 bases between them. CDR3 bases: TGTGCCAGCTCACCGAATTCAGAACCCTCTGGAAACACCATATATTTT. It codes for CASSPNSEPSGNTIYF.

The CDR3 sequence: CASTGGYTEAFF. The DNA for the CDR3 is TGTGCCAGCACGGGAGGGTATACTGAAGCTTTCTTT. This sequence joins TRBV6-5 and TRBJ1-1; D gene uncertain. V dropped 7 bases and J dropped 5 bases, with 11 bases sitting between them. Germline values: CDR1 MNHEY, CDR2 SVGAGI. The CDR3 has 12 residues.

The V and J genes are TRBV11-2 and TRBJ2-7; D is unclear. The CDR3 is 15 amino acids. The V gene's germline CDR1 is SGHAT and CDR2 FQNNGV. V dropped 4 bases and J dropped 1 base, with 14 bases sitting between them. CDR3: CASSYRRTESYEQYF. In DNA, the CDR3 is TGTGCCAGCAGCTACCGCCGGACGGAGTCCTACGAGCAGTACTTC.